The 32 T cell receptor beta chains presented below share a single source sample, sequenced in a study of T-cell memory formation after mild COVID-19. TCRdb reprocessed the 5' RACE reads with MiXCR, giving one entry per CDR3 protein. The sample carries tens of thousands of distinct CDR3 sequences, 7.4% recorded once. The sequencing sample was made of PBMCs or a T cell subset sorted from them (not recorded which). All receptors derive from an adult woman who had mild COVID-19 (a few samples of this study predate the infection). Cell type and time point are not known.

This clonotype was seen at least ten times. The chain carries TRBV7-6 and TRBJ2-7; TRBD2 agrees at 11 bases. Per the germline V gene, CDR1 is SGHVS and CDR2 is FNYEAQ. This CDR3 region has 22 residues. The J segment lost 3 bases and the V segment lost 5 bases, leaving 27 bases of the junction unmatched. Here the CDR3 reads CASSPFGVSAQLIAGGRYEQYF. CDR3 DNA sequence: TGTGCCAGCAGCCCGTTTGGAGTGTCAGCCCAGTTAATAGCGGGGGGGCGCTACGAGCAGTACTTC.

This clonotype showed up many times. The CDR3 sequence is CASFRGRGYEQYF. The CDR3 region has the DNA TGTGCCAGCTTCCGGGGCAGGGGCTACGAGCAGTACTTC. The chain links TRBV6-5 to TRBJ2-7, with D possibly being TRBD1 (6 bases). The V end was cut by 8 bases, the J end by 3 bases, with 14 bases between. This CDR3 is built from 13 residues. The germline CDR1 and CDR2 sequences are MNHEY and SVGAGI.

This clonotype was seen many times. The chain carries TRBV7-2 and TRBJ1-6; 11 positions match TRBD1. The CDR3 totals 14 residues. Germline V CDR1 and CDR2: SGHTA, FQGNSA. V was pared by 4 bases and J by 10 bases, with 3 bases of the junction left unmatched. The CDR3 DNA follows: TGTGCCAGCAGCTCCGGGACAGGGGGATCACCCCTCCACTTT. Translating it yields CASSSGTGGSPLHF.

This clonotype appeared a few times. This chain links TRBV19 with TRBJ1-1; D may be TRBD1 (6 bases). The germline gives CDR1 LNHDA, CDR2 SQIVND (reference sequence). CDR3 size: 14 residues. With 5 bases removed from V and 1 base from J, the gap between germline ends came to 11 bases. In nucleotides, the CDR3 is TGTGCCAGTAGTCCAAGGGGGGAGAACACTGAAGCTTTCTTT. Translating it yields CASSPRGENTEAFF. Drawing the rest from reference TRBV19 and TRBJ1-1, the complete variable domain is DGGITQSPKYLFRKEGQNVTLSCEQNLNHDAMYWYRQDPGQGLRLIYYSQIVNDFQKGDIAEGYSVSREKKESFPLTVTSAQKNPTAFYLCASSPRGENTEAFFGQGTRLTVV.

By sample share, this clonotype is medium-sized (0.01 to 0.1%). V gene TRBV20-1 combines with J gene TRBJ2-2; 11 nucleotides agree with TRBD2. The CDR3 contains 14 residues. Looked up from germline, CDR1 is DFQATT and CDR2 is SNEGSKA (reference sequence). V was pared by 0 bases and J by 7 bases, with 1 base of the junction left unmatched. CDR3: CSARDLAGGGELFF. The CDR3 DNA reads as TGCAGTGCTAGAGATCTAGCGGGAGGCGGGGAGCTGTTTTTT.

This clonotype was observed at least ten times. The CDR3 nucleotides are TGTGCCAGCAGTTACGGGACAGGGGGCTACGAGCAGTACTTC. Protein product: CASSYGTGGYEQYF. This chain links TRBV6-2 or TRBV6-3 with TRBJ2-7, with 11 bases identical to TRBD1. The junction had 0 bases not matched to a gene; V was cut back by 2 bases and J by 3 bases. Germline V CDR1 and CDR2: MNHEY, SVGEGT. There are 14 residues in the CDR3.

This clonotype was detected many times. V gene TRBV6-2 or TRBV6-3 combines with J gene TRBJ2-1; possible D gene TRBD2, 6 bases. Germline V gene data show CDR1 as MNHEY and CDR2 as SVGEGT. V dropped 6 bases and J dropped 0 bases, with 9 bases sitting between them. CDR3 length equals 14 residues. Here the CDR3 reads CASSSGLSYNEQFF. The CDR3 DNA reads TGTGCCAGCAGCTCGGGACTCTCCTACAATGAGCAGTTCTTC.

This clonotype has a count of ten or more. This sequence joins TRBV20-1 and TRBJ2-6, with D unresolved. The V end lost 3 bases, the J end lost 0 bases, and 6 bases lay between the germline ends. Germline loops: CDR1 DFQATT, CDR2 SNEGSKA (reference sequence). This CDR3 has 14 amino acids. The CDR3 reads CSASANSGANVLTF. The CDR3 coding sequence is TGCAGTGCTAGTGCAAACTCTGGGGCCAACGTCCTGACTTTC.

In this sample, this clonotype turned up many times. The V gene is TRBV6-5, the J gene TRBJ1-1; unclear D gene. CDR1 and CDR2 from the germline V gene are MNHEY and SVGAGI. The CDR3 has 13 amino acids. V lost 2 bases and J lost 1, with 5 bases in between. CDR3 amino acids: CASSYTGNTEAFF. Written as DNA, the CDR3 is TGTGCCAGCAGTTACACGGGGAACACTGAAGCTTTCTTT.

This clonotype was seen at least ten times. This rearrangement joins TRBV6-8 to TRBJ2-7, with D tentatively TRBD2 (5 bases). Germline CDR1 and CDR2: MNHGY and SAAAGT. The V end was cut by 5 bases, the J end by 1 base, with 12 bases between. This CDR3 is built from 14 residues. The CDR3 region is CASSRPRGSYEQYF. CDR3 in DNA: TGTGCCAGCAGTCGCCCTCGAGGGTCCTACGAGCAGTACTTC.

This clonotype was recorded at least ten times. V gene TRBV12-3 or TRBV12-4 combines with J gene TRBJ2-1; 7 bases are a match to TRBD1. The length of the CDR3 is 14 residues. With V trimmed by 5 bases and J by 9 bases, 10 bases remained unmatched. In DNA form, the CDR3 reads TGTGCCAGCAGTCCCGGGACAGTCTCGGGTGAGCAGTTCTTC. It yields the protein CASSPGTVSGEQFF.

The sample holds many counts of this clonotype. The rearrangement links TRBV7-9 to TRBJ1-1; D is ambiguous. The germline V gene encodes CDR1 SEHNR and CDR2 FQNEAQ (reference sequence). Trimming cost V 3 bases and J 1 base, with 6 bases left between them. The CDR3 extends over 13 amino acids. CDR3 region: CASSFPRNTEAFF. The DNA for the CDR3 is TGTGCCAGCAGCTTCCCCAGGAACACTGAAGCTTTCTTT.

This clonotype has a count of ten or more. The V gene is TRBV12-3 or TRBV12-4, the J gene TRBJ2-7, with a weak D call TRBD2 (7 bases). The CDR3 extends over 16 amino acids. V was shortened by 6 bases and J by 0 bases, with 18 bases between the two germline ends. Here the CDR3 DNA reads TGTGCCAGCAGCCCGGGTGGGGAGGGGGGCTCCTACGAGCAGTACTTC. This encodes CASSPGGEGGSYEQYF.

This clonotype was seen many times. V is TRBV5-6 and J is TRBJ1-1, with unresolved D. V lost 4 bases and J 0 bases, leaving 7 bases between the germline ends. This CDR3 comprises 13 residues. Germline V gene lookup returns CDR1 SGHDT and CDR2 YYEEEE. The CDR3 protein is CASSRDLNTEAFF. The CDR3, as DNA: TGTGCCAGCAGCCGGGATTTGAACACTGAAGCTTTCTTT.

This clonotype has at least ten counts. The gene calls are TRBV19 and TRBJ2-7; D uncertain. The CDR3 covers 15 residues. The germline CDR1 and CDR2 sequences are LNHDA and SQIVND (reference sequence). V lost 2 bases to trimming and J lost 1 base, with 12 bases between them. CDR3 sequence reads: CASSISPKGSYEQYF. CDR3 coding DNA: TGTGCCAGTAGTATATCACCAAAAGGTTCCTACGAGCAGTACTTC.

Points on this clonotype: This may be a read error, as it is one base from a much larger clone. Written as DNA, the CDR3 is TGTGCCAGCAGTTCCACGCTAGCGGGGGAGACCCAGTACTTC. This encodes CASSSTLAGETQYF. V is TRBV2 and J is TRBJ2-5; TRBD2 agrees at 9 bases. This CDR3 has 14 amino acids. Germline-derived CDR1 and CDR2 are SNHLY and FYNNEI. The ends lost 5 bases at V and 5 bases at J; junction bases unmatched: 6.

Ten or more counts support this clonotype. The junction departs from the called germline gene at one end, perhaps through a read error. The CDR3 loop reads CGSSRFTGTSNQPQHF. DNA of the CDR3: TGTGGCAGCAGCCGTTTTACAGGGACCAGCAATCAGCCCCAGCATTTT. The chain links TRBV6-1 to TRBJ1-5; TRBD1 might be the D (6 bases). CDR3 size: 16 residues. The germline V gene has CDR1 MNHNS and CDR2 SASEGT.

This clonotype counts as medium-sized. The rearrangement uses TRBV15 and TRBJ2-7; D is perhaps TRBD1 or TRBD2 (5 bases each). The V and J ends lost 0 bases and 3 bases respectively, with 12 bases between them. Germline V gene sequence: CDR1 LNHNV, CDR2 YYDKDF (reference sequence). CDR3 size: 15 residues. CDR3 sequence: CATSREGTSDYEQYF. For the CDR3, the DNA is TGTGCCACCAGCAGAGAGGGGACGTCAGACTACGAGCAGTACTTC.

This clonotype was found many times. V is TRBV18 and J is TRBJ2-7; a weak D match, TRBD1 (5 bases). V lost 3 bases, J lost 7 bases, and 13 bases lay in between. The CDR3 has 13 residues. CDR1 is KGHSH, CDR2 LQKENI, per germline. The CDR3, as DNA: TGTGCCAGCTCACCCTCCGACAGTAGAGAGCAGTACTTC. Amino acids: CASSPSDSREQYF.

This clonotype was seen repeatedly, ten times or more. This rearrangement joins TRBV5-4 to TRBJ1-1, with 7 bases aligning to TRBD1. Trimming cost V 4 bases and J 0 bases; bases outside gene matches: 9. Per the germline V gene, CDR1 is SGHNT and CDR2 is YYREEE (reference sequence). The CDR3 sequence is 16 residues long. CDR3 coding DNA: TGTGCCAGCAGCCCCCAGGGGGGGCGCATGAACACTGAAGCTTTCTTT. This gives the protein CASSPQGGRMNTEAFF. Looking up the rest from reference TRBV5-4 and TRBJ1-1 gives the full variable domain: ETGVTQSPTHLIKTRGQQVTLRCSSQSGHNTVSWYQQALGQGPQFIFQYYREEENGRGNFPPRFSGLQFPNYSSELNVNALELDDSALYLCASSPQGGRMNTEAFFGQGTRLTVV.

This clonotype was detected ten times or more. This rearrangement joins TRBV20-1 to TRBJ2-1, with D uncertain. CDR3 length: 13 residues. V was pared by 3 bases and J by 1 base, with 7 bases between. Germline V gene sequence: CDR1 DFQATT, CDR2 SNEGSKA (reference sequence). For the CDR3, the DNA is TGCAGTGCTAGGACCTCTTCCTACAATGAGCAGTTCTTC. It yields the protein CSARTSSYNEQFF.

This clonotype was detected many times. The genes are TRBV14 and TRBJ2-3; D unresolved. Germline assignment: CDR1 SGHDN and CDR2 FVKESK. The CDR3 has 15 residues. V lost 0 bases to trimming and J lost 2 bases, with 9 bases between them. The CDR3: CASSQDKDNTDTQYF. For the CDR3, the DNA is TGTGCCAGCAGCCAAGATAAAGACAACACAGATACGCAGTATTTT.

This clonotype was seen repeatedly, ten times or more. The V gene is TRBV20-1, the J gene TRBJ1-2; perhaps TRBD1 as D (5 bases). Germline V lookup: CDR1 DFQATT, CDR2 SNEGSKA (reference sequence). The CDR3 covers 16 residues. Deletions cut 0 bases from V and 0 bases from J, with 14 bases between. CDR3 in amino acids: CSARDLGHLANYGYTF. DNA of the CDR3: TGCAGTGCTAGAGATCTTGGACACCTTGCTAACTATGGCTACACCTTC.

Ten or more counts support this clonotype. The V call is TRBV9, the J call TRBJ2-1; 14 nucleotides agree with TRBD2. The CDR3 totals 18 residues. Trimming at V came to 0 bases and at J to 8 bases, leaving 10 bases not matched to a gene. From germline, CDR1 is SGDLS and CDR2 YYNGEE. CDR3 residues: CASSVAPGLAGDGHEQFF. CDR3 nucleotide sequence: TGTGCCAGCAGCGTAGCCCCGGGACTAGCGGGAGATGGACATGAGCAGTTCTTC.

This clonotype was counted between two and nine times. V is TRBV20-1 and J is TRBJ2-1; D call uncertain. Germline V gene data show CDR1 as DFQATT and CDR2 as SNEGSKA (reference sequence). The V and J ends lost 0 bases and 0 bases respectively, with 9 bases between them. The CDR3 has 15 residues. CDR3 DNA: TGCAGTGCTAGAGATTTGACCACCTCCTACAATGAGCAGTTCTTC. Amino acid sequence: CSARDLTTSYNEQFF.

This clonotype has ten or more counts. The genes are TRBV7-2 and TRBJ1-2, with 8 positions matching TRBD1. The V gene's germline CDR1 is SGHTA and CDR2 FQGNSA. The CDR3 consists of 13 residues. With 5 bases clipped from V and 7 bases from J, the junction kept 6 bases outside the gene matches. The CDR3 loop is CASSPGQGGGYTF. CDR3 DNA: TGTGCCAGCAGCCCTGGACAGGGAGGTGGCTACACCTTC.

This chain joins TRBV5-3 and TRBJ1-5; D is unclear. TRBV5-3 is an ORF, and what it does is uncertain. The CDR3 covers 12 residues. The germline V and J ends were trimmed by 3 bases and 4 bases, with 5 bases remaining between them. The CDR3 loop is CARSCPNQPQHF. The CDR3 nucleotides are TGTGCCAGAAGCTGCCCAAATCAGCCCCAGCATTTT.

The chain recombines TRBV5-1 with TRBJ1-6, with a tentative D call TRBD1 (5 bases). The CDR3 is made up of 13 amino acids. Trimming shortened V by 4 bases and J by 7 bases, and 9 bases separated the two germline ends. Germline CDR1 SGHRS, CDR2 YFSETQ. CDR3 in amino acids: CASSAGTNSPLHF. The DNA of the CDR3 is TGCGCCAGCAGCGCGGGGACCAATTCACCCCTCCACTTT.

The table lists this clonotype with many counts. This chain links TRBV6-2 or TRBV6-3 with TRBJ2-6; no firm D call. This CDR3 is 15 amino acids long. Germline lookup yields CDR1 MNHEY and CDR2 SVGEGT. V gave up 6 bases and J gave up 2 bases, with 11 bases separating them. The CDR3 DNA sequence: TGTGCCAGCAGGCCAATGAGCGCTGGGGCCAACGTCCTGACTTTC. This sequence encodes CASRPMSAGANVLTF.

At least ten counts were recorded for this clonotype. The V and J genes are TRBV12-3 or TRBV12-4 and TRBJ2-7, with no clear D. Trimming cost V 5 bases and J 0 bases, with 8 bases left between them. This CDR3 spans 13 amino acids. The CDR3 DNA sequence: TGTGCCAGCAGTCGGACGGTCTCCTACGAGCAGTACTTC. Translated: CASSRTVSYEQYF.

In this sample, this clonotype turned up many times. This chain connects TRBV12-3 or TRBV12-4 to TRBJ1-2; the D gene is possibly TRBD1 (6 bases). V was clipped by 4 bases and J by 4 bases, with 16 bases between them. This CDR3 contains 15 residues. CDR3 sequence (DNA): TGTGCCAGCAGTTCAGCCGTACAGGGAATCTATGGCTACACCTTC. It translates to CASSSAVQGIYGYTF.

This clonotype was counted between two and nine times. V and J are TRBV20-1 and TRBJ2-3, with 11 positions matching TRBD2. Germline CDR1 and CDR2: DFQATT and SNEGSKA (reference sequence). The CDR3 is 15 residues long. V shed 0 bases, J shed 4 bases, and the junction held 3 bases outside the gene matches. The CDR3 DNA is TGCAGTGCTAGAGATTCGGGACTAGCGGCAGATACGCAGTATTTT. Encoded protein: CSARDSGLAADTQYF.